The 28 T cell receptor beta chains in this list originate from one sample, sequenced in a study of cytomegalovirus exposure and HLA in healthy donors. Primers: 60 Vbeta forward and 13 Jbeta reverse. TCRdb's copy holds only in-frame clones and misses some; the assay was immunoSEQ multiplex PCR. The sample has about 120,000 clones; around four fifths are singletons. The sequenced material came from PBMCs. The receptors here all came from a male donor in good health and CMV-seronegative.

The chain is built from TRBV7-6 and TRBJ2-7, with 7 positions matching TRBD1. In germline, CDR1 is SGHVS, CDR2 FNYEAQ. The ends lost 0 bases at V and 3 bases at J; junction bases unmatched: 2. CDR3 length: 14 residues. The CDR3, as DNA: TGTGCCAGCAGCTTAGCAGGGGGCGGCTACGAGCAGTACTTC. It translates to CASSLAGGGYEQYF.

The CDR3 DNA follows: TGTGCCAGCAGTGCAGGGGTCGAAGAGACCCAGTACTTC. Translating it yields CASSAGVEETQYF. This chain joins TRBV28 and TRBJ2-5; maybe TRBD1 (6 bases). Per germline, CDR1 MDHEN and CDR2 SYDVKM. This CDR3 is 13 amino acids long. Trimming removed 5 bases at V and 3 bases at J, with 10 bases between. Full variable domain (missing parts from reference TRBV28 and TRBJ2-5): DVKVTQSSRYLVKRTGEKVFLECVQDMDHENMFWYRQDPGLGLRLIYFSYDVKMKEKGDIPEGYSVSREKKERFSLILESASTNQTSMYLCASSAGVEETQYFGPGTRLLVL.

The CDR3 bases are TGTGCCAGCAGCTTCCGGCAGGGCGGACTAGCGGGAGTCCACGAGCAGTACTTC. Residues: CASSFRQGGLAGVHEQYF. V usage is TRBV5-5 and J usage is TRBJ2-7; 13 positions match TRBD2. The CDR3 extends over 18 amino acids. V dropped 2 bases and J dropped 5; count of bases not matched to a gene: 13. From germline, CDR1 is SGHKS and CDR2 YYEKEE (reference sequence).

The chain couples TRBV29-1 to TRBJ1-4; the D is unclear. V gave up 1 base and J gave up 11 bases, with 11 bases separating them. Germline lookup yields CDR1 SQVTM and CDR2 ANQGSEA. This CDR3 region has 12 residues. For the CDR3, the DNA is TGCAGCGTTGAAGGCCGACAAAGGAAACTGTTTTTT. Amino acids: CSVEGRQRKLFF.

The chain recombines TRBV11-2 with TRBJ1-6; 9 nucleotides agree with TRBD1. Per germline, CDR1 SGHAT and CDR2 FQNNGV. J lost 9 bases, V lost 1 base, and 4 bases had no gene match. The CDR3 totals 15 residues. Here the CDR3 reads CASSLGVQGASPLHF. The DNA of the CDR3 is TGTGCCAGCAGCTTAGGGGTACAGGGGGCTTCACCCCTCCACTTT.

The chain carries TRBV25-1 and TRBJ2-3; 10 bases map to TRBD2. The CDR3 extends over 15 amino acids. Germline V lookup: CDR1 MGHDK, CDR2 SYGVNS. With V trimmed by 8 bases and J by 1 base, 6 bases remained unmatched. The CDR3 is CASSGGTSGTDTQYF. CDR3 DNA sequence: TGTGCCAGCTCCGGCGGGACTAGCGGCACAGATACGCAGTATTTT.

The chain links TRBV9 to TRBJ2-3; TRBD2 might be the D (6 bases). CDR3 length equals 14 residues. Trimming stripped 6 bases from V and 0 bases from J, with 11 bases between. Germline lookup yields CDR1 SGDLS and CDR2 YYNGEE. As DNA, the CDR3 is TGTGCCAGCACGAGCGGGTCGAGCACAGATACGCAGTATTTT. Protein sequence: CASTSGSSTDTQYF.

This chain joins TRBV11-2 and TRBJ2-5; 7 positions agree with TRBD1. Trimming cost V 8 bases and J 4 bases; bases outside gene matches: 13. The CDR3 is 15 amino acids. Germline V gives CDR1 SGHAT, CDR2 FQNNGV. CDR3 DNA: TGTGCCAGCCACCTAAGTGGGACAGCGTCAGAGACCCAGTACTTC. It yields the protein CASHLSGTASETQYF.

This chain links TRBV5-4 with TRBJ1-2; 10 nucleotides match TRBD1. J gave up 4 bases and V 4 bases, and 7 bases lay outside the gene matches. The CDR3 runs 15 residues. Per germline, CDR1 SGHNT and CDR2 YYREEE (reference sequence). CDR3: CASSEDRGEPYGYTF. The CDR3 DNA sequence: TGTGCCAGCAGCGAGGACAGGGGGGAGCCCTATGGCTACACCTTC.

The rearrangement links TRBV6-6 to TRBJ1-2; 8 bases match TRBD1. V lost 2 bases and J lost 8; bases outside the gene matches: 13. Germline lookup yields CDR1 MNHNY and CDR2 SVGAGI (reference sequence). CDR3 length: 16 amino acids. CDR3 sequence reads: CASSYPDREFPRGYTF. As DNA, the CDR3 is TGTGCCAGCAGTTACCCGGACAGGGAATTTCCGCGAGGCTACACCTTC.

This clone was observed a single time. The chain has TRBV28 and TRBJ1-2; weak D call: TRBD1 (6 bases). Per germline, CDR1 MDHEN and CDR2 SYDVKM. This CDR3 has 14 amino acids. V dropped 7 bases and J dropped 0 bases, with 12 bases sitting between them. CDR3 residues: CASKPGQTNYGYTF. In nucleotides, the CDR3 is TGTGCCAGCAAACCCGGACAGACTAACTATGGCTACACCTTC.

This chain links TRBV7-8 with TRBJ2-5; D is perhaps TRBD2 (7 bases). TRBJ2-7 explains the end of the DNA better; the J call may be wrong. The V gene's germline CDR1 is SGHVS and CDR2 FQNEAQ. The CDR3 runs 15 residues. CDR3 nucleotides: TGTGCCAGCAGCTTAGAGGGGGAGGGAACAAACGAGCAGTACTTC. Translation: CASSLEGEGTNEQYF.

This clone was counted once. The V gene is TRBV15, the J gene TRBJ2-3; D unclear. CDR1 LNHNV and CDR2 YYDKDF come from the germline V gene (reference sequence). V lost 1 base and J lost 3, with 8 bases in between. CDR3 length equals 14 residues. Here the CDR3 DNA reads TGTGCCACCAGCAGAGGAGGTCCTACAGATACGCAGTATTTT. Translation gives CATSRGGPTDTQYF.

The chain couples TRBV14 to TRBJ1-1; TRBD1 matches 8 bases. With V trimmed by 0 bases and J by 6 bases, 12 bases remained unmatched. Germline lookup yields CDR1 SGHDN and CDR2 FVKESK. The CDR3 contains 17 residues. CDR3 residues: CASSQETGTGGIAEAFF. The CDR3 DNA reads TGTGCCAGCAGCCAAGAAACGGGAACAGGGGGTATCGCTGAAGCTTTCTTT.

This clone appeared a few times. This chain links TRBV6-6 with TRBJ2-6, with D tentatively TRBD1 (5 bases). The V end lost 4 bases, the J end lost 0 bases, and 10 bases lay between the germline ends. CDR1 and CDR2 (germline): MNHNY, SVGAGI (reference sequence). The CDR3 extends over 16 amino acids. This CDR3 is CASSFDSLSGANVLTF. For the CDR3, the DNA is TGTGCCAGCAGTTTTGACAGCCTCTCTGGGGCCAACGTCCTGACTTTC.

The chain couples TRBV9 to TRBJ1-2, with 8 positions matching TRBD1. The V gene's germline CDR1 is SGDLS and CDR2 YYNGEE. The ends lost 4 bases at V and 5 bases at J; junction bases unmatched: 10. CDR3 length: 15 amino acids. CDR3 coding DNA: TGTGCCAGCAGCTCTAAGGCCAACAGGGGGTATGGCTACACCTTC. Protein product: CASSSKANRGYGYTF.

The chain joins TRBV5-1 to TRBJ2-7; 13 bases line up with TRBD2. This CDR3 is 14 amino acids long. The germline V gene encodes CDR1 SGHRS and CDR2 YFSETQ. Unmatched junction bases numbered 2, after V lost 3 bases and J lost 5 bases. CDR3 DNA sequence: TGCGCCAGCAGCTGGACTAGCGGGAGCAACGAGCAGTACTTC. This sequence encodes CASSWTSGSNEQYF.

This clone has a handful of counts. The rearrangement uses TRBV18 and TRBJ1-5; maybe TRBD1 (5 bases). V lost 3 bases and J lost 9, with 12 bases in between. Germline V lookup: CDR1 KGHSH, CDR2 LQKENI. The CDR3 sequence is 13 residues long. CDR3 coding DNA: TGTGCCAGCTCACCGGTTAAGCAGGGGCCCCAGCATTTT. Encoded protein: CASSPVKQGPQHF.

The chain recombines TRBV5-3 with TRBJ1-3, with D tentatively TRBD1 (5 bases). TRBV5-3 is treated as an ORF (open reading frame) with a function not yet certain. The V end was cut by 4 bases, the J end by 2 bases, with 13 bases between. The CDR3 totals 15 residues. The CDR3: CARSNDSRAGNTIYF. CDR3 coding DNA: TGTGCCAGAAGCAATGACAGTCGGGCTGGAAACACCATATATTTT.

V is TRBV27 and J is TRBJ2-6; 7 bases align to TRBD1. Trimming removed 6 bases from V and 2 bases from J; junction bases left unmatched: 1. This CDR3 is 14 amino acids long. Looked up from germline, CDR1 is MNHEY and CDR2 is SMNVEV (reference sequence). This CDR3 is CASRQGAGANVLTF. CDR3 bases: TGTGCCAGCAGGCAGGGGGCTGGGGCCAACGTCCTGACTTTC.

The chain recombines TRBV28 with TRBJ1-2; D unresolved. Deletions cut 2 bases from V and 4 bases from J, with 11 bases between. The CDR3 runs to 14 residues. The V gene's germline CDR1 is MDHEN and CDR2 SYDVKM. The CDR3 region is CASSLGGLGYGYTF. Here the CDR3 DNA reads TGTGCCAGCAGTTTAGGAGGGCTCGGCTATGGCTACACCTTC.

In its sample, this clone was seen once. The rearrangement uses TRBV2 and TRBJ2-1; 13 nucleotides agree with TRBD2. Trimming cost V 4 bases and J 12 bases; bases outside gene matches: 9. The CDR3 covers 15 residues. Germline V gene lookup returns CDR1 SNHLY and CDR2 FYNNEI. The CDR3 reads CASSATSGGAGGQFF. DNA of the CDR3: TGTGCCAGCAGTGCTACTAGCGGGGGGGCCGGGGGGCAGTTCTTC.

The chain has TRBV4-1 and TRBJ1-1, with 7 bases aligning to TRBD1. Germline V gives CDR1 MGHRA, CDR2 YSYEKL. The CDR3 runs to 16 residues. V lost 3 bases and J lost 5; bases outside the gene matches: 12. The chain's CDR3 is CASSHDKDRTGTEAFF. The CDR3 DNA follows: TGCGCCAGCAGCCACGACAAGGACAGGACGGGGACTGAAGCTTTCTTT.

The chain is built from TRBV12-5 and TRBJ1-2; D perhaps matches TRBD1 (6 bases). The CDR3 consists of 14 residues. Germline loops: CDR1 LGHNT, CDR2 FRNRAP. The V and J ends lost 4 bases and 4 bases respectively, with 13 bases between them. CDR3 sequence: CASGSPGGPYGYTF. The CDR3, as DNA: TGTGCTAGTGGTTCGCCGGGGGGCCCCTATGGCTACACCTTC. The full variable domain, its missing parts supplied by reference TRBV12-5 and TRBJ1-2, is DARVTQTPRHKVTEMGQEVTMRCQPILGHNTVFWYRQTMMQGLELLAYFRNRAPLDDSGMPKDRFSAEMPDATLATLKIQPSEPRDSAVYFCASGSPGGPYGYTFGSGTRLTVV.

The chain couples TRBV28 to TRBJ1-5; unclear D gene. V was clipped by 2 bases and J by 6 bases, with 20 bases between them. Germline CDR1 reads MDHEN; CDR2 reads SYDVKM. The CDR3 contains 17 residues. CDR3: CASSLGRAAGMGQPQHF. The CDR3 nucleotides are TGTGCCAGCAGTTTAGGGAGGGCCGCTGGGATGGGTCAGCCCCAGCATTTT.

V is TRBV6-5 and J is TRBJ1-3; D perhaps matches TRBD1 (6 bases). The V gene lost 7 bases and the J gene lost 0 bases, with 10 bases spanning the gap. CDR1 is MNHEY and CDR2 is SVGAGI in the germline V gene. The CDR3 extends over 14 amino acids. CDR3 in amino acids: CASTRTVSGNTIYF. CDR3 DNA sequence: TGTGCCAGCACCAGGACAGTCTCTGGAAACACCATATATTTT.

The gene calls are TRBV6-1 and TRBJ2-2, with 8 bases identical to TRBD2. Germline V gives CDR1 MNHNS, CDR2 SASEGT. The J segment lost 1 base and the V segment lost 2 bases, leaving 3 bases of the junction unmatched. CDR3 length equals 16 residues. The CDR3 spells CASSELAGGNTGELFF. CDR3 coding DNA: TGTGCCAGCAGTGAATTGGCGGGGGGGAACACCGGGGAGCTGTTTTTT.

The chain has TRBV30 and TRBJ1-5; 10 bases are shared with TRBD1. Losses at the gene ends were 3 bases for V and 4 bases for J; bases not matched to a gene: 18. This CDR3 has 19 residues. Germline values: CDR1 GTSNPN, CDR2 SVGIG (reference sequence). CDR3 sequence reads: CAWSVDRRRDRGDNQPQHF. CDR3 DNA sequence: TGTGCCTGGAGCGTAGATAGGCGCCGGGACAGGGGCGATAATCAGCCCCAGCATTTT.